This T cell receptor beta chain came from a study of PD-1 blockade in classical Hodgkin lymphoma. TCRdb's copy holds only in-frame clones and misses some; the assay was immunoSEQ multiplex PCR. The repertoire holds 26,000 or so clones, with about 83% as singletons. After autologous stem cell transplantation all patients relapsed, and prior brentuximab vedotin exposure differed between cohorts. By magnetic negative selection, CD4+ T cells were purified from thawed PBMCs. Trimming cost V 6 bases and J 5 bases, with 10 bases left between them. The V gene's germline CDR1 is MNHNY and CDR2 SVGAGI (reference sequence). The CDR3 sequence is 13 residues long.

Source: CD4+ T cells from blood, taken at baseline. V gene TRBV6-6 combines with J gene TRBJ2-2; D is possibly TRBD1 (6 bases). The source is a human donor with classical Hodgkin lymphoma. The CDR3 loop is CASRNRETGELFF. CDR3 nucleotides: TGTGCCAGCAGAAACAGGGAAACCGGGGAGCTGTTTTTT.